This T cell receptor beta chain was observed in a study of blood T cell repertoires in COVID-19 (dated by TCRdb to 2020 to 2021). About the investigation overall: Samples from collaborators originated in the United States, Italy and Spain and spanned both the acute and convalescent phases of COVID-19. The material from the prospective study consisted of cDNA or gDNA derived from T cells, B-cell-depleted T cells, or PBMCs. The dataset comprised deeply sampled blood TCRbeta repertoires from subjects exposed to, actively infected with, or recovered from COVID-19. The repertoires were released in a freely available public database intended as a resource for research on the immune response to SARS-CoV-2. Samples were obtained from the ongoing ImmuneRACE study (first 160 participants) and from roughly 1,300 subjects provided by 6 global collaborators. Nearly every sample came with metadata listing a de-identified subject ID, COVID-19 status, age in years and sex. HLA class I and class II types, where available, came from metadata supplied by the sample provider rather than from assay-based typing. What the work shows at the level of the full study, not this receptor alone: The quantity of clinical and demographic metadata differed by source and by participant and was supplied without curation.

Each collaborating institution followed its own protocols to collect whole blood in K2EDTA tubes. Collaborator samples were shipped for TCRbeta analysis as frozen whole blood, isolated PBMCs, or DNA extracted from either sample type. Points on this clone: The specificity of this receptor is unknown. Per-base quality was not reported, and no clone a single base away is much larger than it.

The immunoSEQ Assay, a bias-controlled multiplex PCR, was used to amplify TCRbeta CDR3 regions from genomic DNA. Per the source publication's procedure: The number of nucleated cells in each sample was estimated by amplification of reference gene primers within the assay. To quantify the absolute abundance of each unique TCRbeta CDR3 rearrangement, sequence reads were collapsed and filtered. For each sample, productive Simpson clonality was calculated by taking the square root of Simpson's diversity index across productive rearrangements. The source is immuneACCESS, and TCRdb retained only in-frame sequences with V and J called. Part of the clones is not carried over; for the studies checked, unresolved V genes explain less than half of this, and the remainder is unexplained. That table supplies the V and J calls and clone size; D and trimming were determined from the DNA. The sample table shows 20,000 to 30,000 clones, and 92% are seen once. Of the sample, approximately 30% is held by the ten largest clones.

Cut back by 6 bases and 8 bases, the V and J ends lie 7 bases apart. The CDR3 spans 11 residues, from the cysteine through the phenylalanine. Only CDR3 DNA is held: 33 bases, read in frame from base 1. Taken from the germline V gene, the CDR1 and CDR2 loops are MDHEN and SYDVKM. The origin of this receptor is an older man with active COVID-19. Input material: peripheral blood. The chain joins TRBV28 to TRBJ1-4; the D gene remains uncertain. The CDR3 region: CASRVGEKLFF. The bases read TGTGCCAGCAGGGTCGGGGAAAAACTGTTTTTT.